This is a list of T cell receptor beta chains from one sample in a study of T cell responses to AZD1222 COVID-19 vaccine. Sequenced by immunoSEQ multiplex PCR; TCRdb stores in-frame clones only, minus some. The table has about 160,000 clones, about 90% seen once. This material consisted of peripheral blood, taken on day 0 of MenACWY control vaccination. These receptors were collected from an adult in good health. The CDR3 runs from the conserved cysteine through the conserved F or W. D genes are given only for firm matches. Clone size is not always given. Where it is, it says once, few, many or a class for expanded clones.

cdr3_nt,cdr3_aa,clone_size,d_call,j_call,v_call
TGCAGCGTTGAAGATCAAAGCGGGAGGGCCTACAATGAGCAGTTCTTC,CSVEDQSGRAYNEQFF,-,TRBD2,TRBJ2-1,TRBV29-1
TGTGCCAGCAGTTTATCCAGGGAGAATGAAAAACTGTTTTTT,CASSLSRENEKLFF,-,-,TRBJ1-4,TRBV27
TGCGCCAGCAGCCGCGGACAATTCTATGAGCAGTTCTTC,CASSRGQFYEQFF,-,-,TRBJ2-1,TRBV4-3
TGTGCCAGCAGTTTTTACACAGGGTCTCGAAACACCATATATTTT,CASSFYTGSRNTIYF,-,-,TRBJ1-3,TRBV28
TGTGCCAGCAGCCCAGGCGGTACGGGAAACACCATATATTTT,CASSPGGTGNTIYF,-,-,TRBJ1-3,TRBV7-9
TGTGCCAGCAGCCCCGGCCCCTACGAGCAGTACTTC,CASSPGPYEQYF,-,-,TRBJ2-7,TRBV6-5
TGTGCCAGCAGCCCTAGCGGGGTAGCTGGCTACGAGCAGTACTTC,CASSPSGVAGYEQYF,-,TRBD2,TRBJ2-7,TRBV9
TGTGCCAGCAGCTTACGTCTAGCGGGCAAACGATTCGGGGAGACCCAGTACTTC,CASSLRLAGKRFGETQYF,-,TRBD2,TRBJ2-5,TRBV7-2
TGTGCCAGCAGCTTAGAGGCTACTAACTCCTACAATGAGCAGTTCTTC,CASSLEATNSYNEQFF,-,-,TRBJ2-1,TRBV11-2
TGTGCCAGCAGCGTCGCCTTGACGAGCCCCTACAATGAGCAGTTCTTC,CASSVALTSPYNEQFF,once,-,TRBJ2-1,TRBV5-6
TGTGCAAGCCCCCGTAGAGGGTCCCGATCCTACGAGCAGTACTTC,CASPRRGSRSYEQYF,-,-,TRBJ2-7,TRBV12-2
-,CASSFGAGRTGLTYEQYF,-,-,TRBJ2-7,TRBV28
TGTGCCAGCAGCAACCTCTTGAACACCGGGGAGCTGTTTTTT,CASSNLLNTGELFF,-,-,TRBJ2-2,TRBV3-1/TRBV3-2
TGTGCCAGCAGCCACAACCGGGCCTTGTACCAAGAGACCCAGTACTTC,CASSHNRALYQETQYF,-,-,TRBJ2-5,TRBV13
TGTGCCAGCTCACTCGCTACAGGGCTCTCTGGAAACACCATATATTTT,CASSLATGLSGNTIYF,-,-,TRBJ1-3,TRBV18
TGCGCCAGCAGCTTTTACAGTGGACTTAGCACAGATACGCAGTATTTT,CASSFYSGLSTDTQYF,once,-,TRBJ2-3,TRBV5-1
TGTGCCAGCAGTTACTGGGCTAGCGGGGAGGAAGATACGCAGTATTTT,CASSYWASGEEDTQYF,-,TRBD2,TRBJ2-3,TRBV6-2/TRBV6-3
TGTGCCAGCACCCAAAAGGGGGCTCGGGGCACTGAAGCTTTCTTT,CASTQKGARGTEAFF,few,TRBD1,TRBJ1-1,TRBV7-9
TGTGCCAGCGCGACGGTCGTGAACACTGAAGCTTTCTTT,CASATVVNTEAFF,-,-,TRBJ1-1,TRBV27
TGTGCCAGCAGGTCAAATGGGGGAGCAACTAATGAAAAACTGTTTTTT,CASRSNGGATNEKLFF,-,-,TRBJ1-4,TRBV7-2
TGTGCCATCAAGGTGGGTAATCAGCCCCAGCATTTT,CAIKVGNQPQHF,-,-,TRBJ1-5,TRBV6-6
TGCGCCAGCAGCCAAAGTACAGGGGTGGACTATGGCTACACCTTC,CASSQSTGVDYGYTF,-,TRBD1,TRBJ1-2,TRBV4-1
TGCGCCAGCAGCTTAGGGTCGTGGCAGGGGACCACCGGGGAGCTGTTTTTT,CASSLGSWQGTTGELFF,-,-,TRBJ2-2,TRBV5-1
TGTGCCAGCAGGCGGTCGGGACAGGGGTCTTTTGGGGCCAACGTCCTGACTTTC,CASRRSGQGSFGANVLTF,-,TRBD1,TRBJ2-6,TRBV27
TGTGCCAGTAGACCAGGGGGCCTCTATGGCTACACCTTC,CASRPGGLYGYTF,-,TRBD1,TRBJ1-2,TRBV3-1/TRBV3-2
TGTGCCAGCAGCTTAGGCCAGGGACCCCAGCATTTT,CASSLGQGPQHF,-,-,TRBJ1-5,TRBV11-2
TGTGCCAGCAGCTCCGATAGACTAGCGGTACAAGAGACCCAGTACTTC,CASSSDRLAVQETQYF,-,TRBD2,TRBJ2-5,TRBV7-2
TGTGCCAGCAGCTTAGGGCTAGCGGGACCCCAAGAGACCCAGTACTTC,CASSLGLAGPQETQYF,-,TRBD2,TRBJ2-5,TRBV7-9
TGTGCCAGTAGTATGAGGGGGCAGGCCACTGAAGCTTTCTTT,CASSMRGQATEAFF,-,TRBD1,TRBJ1-1,TRBV19
TGTGCCAGCAGCCCAGGACGGGGTACTAGCACAGATACGCAGTATTTT,CASSPGRGTSTDTQYF,-,-,TRBJ2-3,TRBV11-2
TGTGCCAGCACCCCGGCCCCGACTAGCGGGCGCGGGGAGCTGTTTTTT,CASTPAPTSGRGELFF,-,TRBD2,TRBJ2-2,TRBV7-9
TGTGCCAGCAGCCAAGGCACTAGTTATGGTGAGCAGTTCTTC,CASSQGTSYGEQFF,-,-,TRBJ2-1,TRBV3-1/TRBV3-2
TGTGCCAGCAGCCAAGGGACGCGACTAGCGGGGGCCCAAGAGACCCAGTACTTC,CASSQGTRLAGAQETQYF,-,TRBD2,TRBJ2-5,TRBV3-1/TRBV3-2
TGTGCCAGCAGCCGTGAAGAATGGTACTACAATGAGCAGTTCTTC,CASSREEWYYNEQFF,once,-,TRBJ2-1,TRBV7-9
TGTGCCAGCAGCAGGAGCGCAAGCGGACAAGAGACCCAGTACTTC,CASSRSASGQETQYF,once,-,TRBJ2-5,TRBV9
TGTGCCAGCAGCCCCGGACGGGTTGATGCTAACTATGGCTACACCTTC,CASSPGRVDANYGYTF,few,-,TRBJ1-2,TRBV7-9
TGTGCCAGTAGAACGGTGGAAGCGGGCACTTACAATGAGCAGTTCTTC,CASRTVEAGTYNEQFF,-,-,TRBJ2-1,TRBV19
TGTGCCAGCAGCGCCCACTGGGCGGTAAGCACAGATACGCAGTATTTT,CASSAHWAVSTDTQYF,-,-,TRBJ2-3,TRBV9
TGTGCCAGCAGTCTGGGGTCTAATCAGCCCCAGCATTTT,CASSLGSNQPQHF,few,-,TRBJ1-5,TRBV12-3/TRBV12-4
TGTGCCAGCAGTGAAAGGACTAGCGGGTACTACGAGCAGTACTTC,CASSERTSGYYEQYF,-,TRBD2,TRBJ2-7,TRBV25-1
TGTGCCAGCAGCTCCACAGGCTACTCTGGGGCCAACGTCCTGACTTTC,CASSSTGYSGANVLTF,-,-,TRBJ2-6,TRBV7-8
TGCAGCGTTCCCAGGACGGATGATTATGATACGCAGTATTTT,CSVPRTDDYDTQYF,-,-,TRBJ2-3,TRBV29-1
TGTGCCAGCACCCTGGGACGGCGCTATGGCTACACCTTC,CASTLGRRYGYTF,-,-,TRBJ1-2,TRBV5-6
TGTGCCAGTAGTATTGGTGAGCGCTCCTACGAGCAGTACTTC,CASSIGERSYEQYF,few,-,TRBJ2-7,TRBV19
TGTGCCAGCAGTCCATGGACAGGAAATCAGCCCCAGCATTTT,CASSPWTGNQPQHF,once,TRBD1,TRBJ1-5,TRBV6-5
TGCGCCAGCAGTTACTCGACAGGGGAAGCTTTCTTT,CASSYSTGEAFF,-,TRBD1,TRBJ1-1,TRBV10-1
TGTGCCAGTAGTCCGGGGACTAGCGGGAGAGGGGACACCGGGGAGCTGTTTTTT,CASSPGTSGRGDTGELFF,-,TRBD2,TRBJ2-2,TRBV19
TGTGCCAGCAGCTTATATGGTGGGGATACCGGGGAGCTGTTTTTT,CASSLYGGDTGELFF,-,-,TRBJ2-2,TRBV7-3
TGTGCCAGCTCACCAAAGGGGACAGTATCCTACAATGAGCAGTTCTTC,CASSPKGTVSYNEQFF,-,TRBD1,TRBJ2-1,TRBV18
TGTGCCAGCAGCGCTAAGAGCGGGAGGGCCTCCGAGCAGTACTTC,CASSAKSGRASEQYF,-,TRBD2,TRBJ2-7,TRBV9
TGTGCCAGCAGTTACCGGGACAGCTATAACTATGGCTACACCTTC,CASSYRDSYNYGYTF,-,TRBD1,TRBJ1-2,TRBV6-6
TGCGCCAGCAGCCCTGCGGAGGCCGAGCAGTACTTC,CASSPAEAEQYF,-,-,TRBJ2-7,TRBV5-1
TGTGCCACCAGGAGTGAAGGTGGCTACACCTTC,CATRSEGGYTF,-,-,TRBJ1-2,TRBV24-1
TGTGCCAGCAGCCTATCTGGACGGGAAAATCAGCCCCAGCATTTT,CASSLSGRENQPQHF,-,-,TRBJ1-5,TRBV7-2
TGTGCCAGCAGTTTGAGAGGGGGGCTTCAAAACATTCAGTACTTC,CASSLRGGLQNIQYF,-,-,TRBJ2-4,TRBV28
TGTGCCAGCAGCTTAATTGGCGGGAGGACGATCTACAATGAGCAGTTCTTC,CASSLIGGRTIYNEQFF,few,TRBD2,TRBJ2-1,TRBV7-3
TGCAGCGTTAGGGAGCAGGGTACCTACGAGCAGTACTTC,CSVREQGTYEQYF,-,-,TRBJ2-7,TRBV29-1
TGTGCCAGCAGCCCGCGATCTGCAGATACGCAGTATTTT,CASSPRSADTQYF,-,-,TRBJ2-3,TRBV7-9
TGTGCCAGTGGGGTGAAGGGAGGTAGCAATCAGCCCCAGCATTTT,CASGVKGGSNQPQHF,-,-,TRBJ1-5,TRBV19
TGTGCCAGCAGTGGGGACAGAACCAACTATGGCTACACCTTC,CASSGDRTNYGYTF,-,TRBD1,TRBJ1-2,TRBV2